These 9 T cell receptor beta chains share one sample of origin, sequenced in a study of Graves' ophthalmopathy and Graves' hyperthyroidism. Amplified material comprised TCR beta CDR3 regions derived from RNA transcripts. Investigators did first-round RT-PCR with HTBI primers, then second-round multiplex PCR. TCRdb called the multiplex PCR reads again in MiXCR, with one record for every CDR3 protein. Of hundreds of thousands of distinct CDR3 sequences in the sample, about 40% were seen once. The specimen was peripheral blood. All receptors derive from an adult man with Graves' ophthalmopathy.

On this clonotype itself: Being one base from a much bigger clone, this may be a read error. In DNA, the CDR3 is TGTGCCAGCAGTGAGACAGGGAGCTCTGGGGCCAACGTCCTGACTTTC. Protein sequence: CASSETGSSGANVLTF. The V and J genes are TRBV25-1 and TRBJ2-6, with 7 bases identical to TRBD1. Germline assignment: CDR1 MGHDK and CDR2 SYGVNS. The trim removed 3 bases at V and 0 bases at J, leaving 2 bases unmatched. CDR3 size: 16 residues.

With regard to this clonotype: One end of the junction fails to match germline, which may point to a read error. The rearrangement links TRBV4-2 to TRBJ1-6; D is undetermined. Germline V gives CDR1 LGHNA, CDR2 YNFKEQ. This CDR3 contains 17 residues. CDR3 sequence: CASSLTTASSYNSPIHF. The CDR3 nucleotides are TGTGCCAGCAGCCTCACGACCGCCAGCTCCTATAATTCACCCATCCACTTT.

The CDR3 region has the DNA TGTGCCATCAGTGAGTGGGCCAACGTCCTGACTTTC. This gives the protein CAISEWANVLTF. The chain links TRBV10-3 to TRBJ2-6, with D unresolved. Per the germline V gene, CDR1 is ENHRY and CDR2 is SYGVKD. CDR3 size: 12 residues. The germline V and J ends were trimmed by 1 base and 5 bases, with 0 bases remaining between them.

This clonotype was detected only a few times. A junction boundary mismatches the germline segment, possibly from a read error. The rearrangement joins TRBV10-3 to TRBJ1-2; D perhaps matches TRBD1 (6 bases). CDR3 length: 17 residues. Germline lookup yields CDR1 ENHRY and CDR2 SYGVKD. The CDR3 DNA reads as TGTGCCAGCAGTTACTCGATGGGAGGGGGGCTCCACTATGGCTACACCTTC. Its protein is CASSYSMGGGLHYGYTF.

This sequence joins TRBV29-1 and TRBJ2-5; maybe TRBD2 (6 bases). The length of the CDR3 is 13 residues. Trimming stripped 4 bases from V and 3 bases from J, with 12 bases between. Germline V CDR1 and CDR2: SQVTM, ANQGSEA. CDR3: CSVVAGNEETQYF. The CDR3 DNA sequence: TGCAGCGTTGTTGCGGGGAACGAAGAGACCCAGTACTTC.

This clonotype was seen repeatedly, ten times or more. The chain uses TRBV9 and TRBJ1-6; 9 positions match TRBD1. V shed 2 bases, J shed 10 bases, and the junction held 7 bases outside the gene matches. CDR1 SGDLS and CDR2 YYNGEE come from the germline V gene. CDR3 length equals 15 residues. CDR3 DNA: TGTGCCAGCAGCGTCAAGGGGACAGGGCAATCACCCCTCCACTTT. Translation: CASSVKGTGQSPLHF.

The chain combines TRBV12-3 or TRBV12-4 with TRBJ2-7, with a possible D match to TRBD1 (6 bases). The CDR3 is 14 residues long. Between the trimmed V and J ends, which lost 6 bases and 2 bases, there was a span of 14 bases. CDR3 protein: CASSRTEMTYEQYF. The CDR3, as DNA: TGTGCCAGCAGCAGGACAGAGATGACCTACGAGCAGTACTTC.

The V gene is TRBV29-1, the J gene TRBJ2-3, with D perhaps matching TRBD1 or TRBD2 (7 bases each). Germline CDR1 SQVTM, CDR2 ANQGSEA. CDR3 size: 13 residues. The V and J ends lost 1 base and 6 bases respectively, with 11 bases between them. CDR3: CSVEGQGGDTQYF. The CDR3 nucleotides read TGCAGCGTTGAAGGCCAGGGGGGGGATACGCAGTATTTT.

V and J are TRBV7-9 and TRBJ1-2; 8 nucleotides match TRBD1. Germline V gene data show CDR1 as SEHNR and CDR2 as FQNEAQ (reference sequence). V shed 8 bases and J 4 bases; nucleotides not matched to a gene: 6. The CDR3 has 13 amino acids. CDR3 sequence (DNA): TGTGCCAGCGGCTCAGGGGGCACCTATGGCTACACCTTC. Translation: CASGSGGTYGYTF.